The sequence of this TCR beta chain was determined in a study of T cell changes during pregnancy in multiple sclerosis. Repertoires were generated with immunoSEQ multiplex PCR, while TCRdb's copy carries only in-frame clones and drops some. Of around 110,000 clones in the sample, 92% were seen once. Trimming cost V 3 bases and J 3 bases, with 12 bases left between them. This CDR3 has 14 residues. The germline gives CDR1 KGHSH, CDR2 LQKENI. This clonotype originated in a female donor with multiple sclerosis, enrolled in a pregnancy study. The sample here was peripheral blood, taken after pregnancy. J is TRBJ2-7 and V is TRBV18, with D possibly matching TRBD1 (6 bases). Here the CDR3 DNA reads TGTGCCAGCTCACCCTTGGACAGCCTCTACGAGCAGTACTTC. This codes for CASSPLDSLYEQYF.